This record concerns one T cell receptor (beta chain) sequence. The antigen remains unidentified. The CDR3 contains 16 residues. The V gene lost 3 bases and the J gene lost 1 base, with 15 bases spanning the gap. Germline lookup yields CDR1 SGHRS and CDR2 YFSETQ. The data belong to a study of PD-1 blockade in classical Hodgkin lymphoma. For the study at large: Intravenous infusions of nivolumab 3 mg/kg reached patients every 2 weeks. Study-level findings and limits: Newly diagnosed patients were reported to exhibit reduced baseline TCR diversity relative to healthy donors.

The time point was: cycle 4 day 1 (C4D1), after more than five weeks of nivolumab. In every patient, relapse followed autologous stem cell transplantation, while exposure to brentuximab vedotin differed. Out of thawed PBMCs, magnetic negative selection purified CD4+ T cells. Using immunoSEQ multiplex PCR, the repertoire was profiled, and TCRdb retains in-frame clones only, with some absent. The sample has 15,000 to 20,000 clones, 70% seen once. This clonotype was sampled from a human donor with classical Hodgkin lymphoma. Sample: CD4+ T cells from blood, taken before the fourth cycle of nivolumab. The gene calls are TRBV5-1 and TRBJ2-3, with D possibly being TRBD1 (5 bases). The CDR3 DNA sequence: TGCGCCAGCAGCTCCGGTAGGGGTTCAGGCACAGATACGCAGTATTTT. Its translation: CASSSGRGSGTDTQYF.